This T cell receptor (beta chain) was observed in a study of blood T cell repertoires in COVID-19. At the level of the study: Researchers got acute and convalescent COVID-19 samples from the United States, Italy and Spain.

TCRdb's copy holds only in-frame clones and misses some; the assay was immunoSEQ multiplex PCR. The sample holds some 150,000 clones, roughly 88% seen once. In germline, CDR1 is LNHDA, CDR2 SQIVND (reference sequence). The junction had 6 bases not matched to a gene; V was cut back by 5 bases and J by 4 bases. The CDR3 spans 16 residues. The clonotype originates from a woman in her forties or fifties with acute or convalescent COVID-19. Sequencing was performed on peripheral blood. This sequence joins TRBV19 and TRBJ1-3; TRBD1 agrees at 12 bases. CDR3: CASSGRDRGLGNTIYF. The CDR3 region has the DNA TGTGCCAGTAGTGGAAGGGACAGGGGGCTCGGAAACACCATATATTTT.